These T cell receptor beta chains were read from a single sample in a study of blood T cell repertoires in COVID-19. The method was immunoSEQ multiplex PCR; TCRdb's version includes in-frame clones alone and lacks a portion of them. There are around 75,000 clones in the sample; approximately 80% occur only once, and 13% lies in the top ten. The specimen sequenced was peripheral blood. The source is a middle-aged man with COVID-19, enrolled during active disease. Each CDR3 is given with its conserved first and last residue. The D gene is left open where the match is weak. Clone sizes are given selectively: once, few, many, or a class where the clone is expanded.

V	D	J	size	DNA	CDR3
TRBV18	TRBD1	TRBJ2-1	NA	TGTGCCAGCTCCCAAGAGATCCAGGGGGCTGGGTCCTACAATGAGCAGTTCTTC	CASSQEIQGAGSYNEQFF
TRBV27	TRBD1	TRBJ2-7	NA	TGTGCCAGCAGGGTCCGGGACAGGGGGACCTACGAGCAGTACTTC	CASRVRDRGTYEQYF
TRBV7-2	TRBD2	TRBJ2-5	NA	TGTGCCAGCATCGCTCAGCGGGGTTCTGAGACCCAGTACTTC	CASIAQRGSETQYF
TRBV9	NA	TRBJ1-5	few	TGTGCCAGCAGCGTCGGTGGTAGCAATCAGCCCCAGCATTTT	CASSVGGSNQPQHF
TRBV18	NA	TRBJ1-6	NA	TGTGCCAGCTCACGGGCGGGCAAAGGAAGTAATTCACCCCTCCACTTT	CASSRAGKGSNSPLHF
TRBV11-2	NA	TRBJ1-1	NA	TGTGCCAGCAGCTTAGATATGACTGAAGCTTTCTTT	CASSLDMTEAFF
TRBV2	NA	TRBJ1-1	NA	TGTGCCTCCGAAGGGGGGGGGAACACTGAAGCTTTCTTT	CASEGGGNTEAFF
TRBV7-2	TRBD2	TRBJ2-7	NA	TGTGCCAGCAGCTCGGGACTAGCATTATACGAGCAGTACTTC	CASSSGLALYEQYF
TRBV4-2	NA	TRBJ2-3	NA	TGTGCCAGCAGCCAAGAGGGGGACCAGGGGACAGATACGCAGTATTTT	CASSQEGDQGTDTQYF
TRBV18	NA	TRBJ2-4	NA	TGTGCCAGCTCACCACCCGGGCCCAGGGACATTCAGTACTTC	CASSPPGPRDIQYF
TRBV7-9	NA	TRBJ2-1	once	TGTGCCAGCAGCGCCATTGGGGGCGCCTACAATGAGCAGTTCTTC	CASSAIGGAYNEQFF
TRBV28	TRBD1	TRBJ2-5	NA	TGTGCCAGCAGGGGACAGGGCGCTTCCTCCCATTCAGGAGAGACCCAGTACTTC	CASRGQGASSHSGETQYF
TRBV5-6	TRBD1	TRBJ1-6	NA	TGTGCCAGCAGCTTCGGACAGGGGGTTAATTCACCCCTCCACTTT	CASSFGQGVNSPLHF
TRBV7-2	TRBD2	TRBJ2-1	NA	TGTGCCAGCAGCTTAGAAAGCGGGGGGTTCAATGAGCAGTTCTTC	CASSLESGGFNEQFF
TRBV30	TRBD1	TRBJ1-2	NA	TGTGCCGGCTGGGGGACAGGCGGCTATGGCTACACCTTC	CAGWGTGGYGYTF
TRBV30	TRBD1	TRBJ2-2	once	TGTGCCTCCCAGGACAGGGTGAAGTGGGAGCTGTTTTTT	CASQDRVKWELFF
TRBV4-1	NA	TRBJ2-1	NA	TGCGCCAGCAGCCAACTCCGGGGTAGGGATGAGCAGTTCTTC	CASSQLRGRDEQFF
TRBV7-8	NA	TRBJ2-7	NA	TGTGCCAGCAGCCGGGACACATCCTACGAGCAGTACTTC	CASSRDTSYEQYF
TRBV19	NA	TRBJ2-2	NA	TGTGCCAGTAGCTCCCCACAGAACACCGGGGAGCTGTTTTTT	CASSSPQNTGELFF
TRBV5-4	NA	TRBJ2-7	NA	TGTGCCAGCAGCTTGAGGGGTGGATCCTACGAGCAGTACTTC	CASSLRGGSYEQYF
TRBV4-3	TRBD2	TRBJ2-3	NA	TGCGCCAGCAGCCAACTAGCGGGGAACACAGATACGCAGTATTTT	CASSQLAGNTDTQYF
TRBV9	TRBD1	TRBJ2-2	NA	TGTGCCAGCAGCGTTACAGGGGCGAACACCGGGGAGCTGTTTTTT	CASSVTGANTGELFF
TRBV7-9	NA	TRBJ2-7	NA	TGTGCCAGCAGCTTAGATAGCCCCGAGCAGTACTTC	CASSLDSPEQYF
TRBV19	NA	TRBJ1-2	NA	TGTGCCAGTAGTATTTCAGGGAACTATGGCTACACCTTC	CASSISGNYGYTF
TRBV7-6	NA	TRBJ1-5	NA	TGTGCCAGCAGCTTATCAGACTTTCAGCCCCAGCATTTT	CASSLSDFQPQHF
TRBV5-1	TRBD2	TRBJ2-3	NA	TGCGCCAGCAGCTTGGGTGCGGGGGGCACAGATACGCAGTATTTT	CASSLGAGGTDTQYF
TRBV11-2	NA	TRBJ2-7	few	TGTGCCAGCAGCTCGTCGGGTTACGAGCAGTACTTC	CASSSSGYEQYF
TRBV11-3	NA	TRBJ2-3	NA	TGTGCCAGCAGCATACAGGGAGGCACAGATACGCAGTATTTT	CASSIQGGTDTQYF
TRBV18	TRBD2	TRBJ2-5	NA	TGTGCCAGCTCGCGTTCGGGGGGGCAAGAGACCCAGTACTTC	CASSRSGGQETQYF
TRBV4-3	NA	TRBJ1-6	NA	TGCGCCAGCAGCCACGAGCCCGGGGGAATCAATTCACCCCTCCACTTT	CASSHEPGGINSPLHF
TRBV7-9	TRBD1	TRBJ1-1	NA	TGTGCCAGCAGCCTAGGGGGCGATAACACTGAAGCTTTCTTT	CASSLGGDNTEAFF
TRBV3-1/TRBV3-2	NA	TRBJ1-2	NA	TGTGCCAGCACCCATAAGGGGCTCAGCTATGGCTACACCTTC	CASTHKGLSYGYTF
TRBV19	NA	TRBJ1-2	NA	TGTGCCAGTAGTATTTCTGAGTATGGCTACACCTTC	CASSISEYGYTF